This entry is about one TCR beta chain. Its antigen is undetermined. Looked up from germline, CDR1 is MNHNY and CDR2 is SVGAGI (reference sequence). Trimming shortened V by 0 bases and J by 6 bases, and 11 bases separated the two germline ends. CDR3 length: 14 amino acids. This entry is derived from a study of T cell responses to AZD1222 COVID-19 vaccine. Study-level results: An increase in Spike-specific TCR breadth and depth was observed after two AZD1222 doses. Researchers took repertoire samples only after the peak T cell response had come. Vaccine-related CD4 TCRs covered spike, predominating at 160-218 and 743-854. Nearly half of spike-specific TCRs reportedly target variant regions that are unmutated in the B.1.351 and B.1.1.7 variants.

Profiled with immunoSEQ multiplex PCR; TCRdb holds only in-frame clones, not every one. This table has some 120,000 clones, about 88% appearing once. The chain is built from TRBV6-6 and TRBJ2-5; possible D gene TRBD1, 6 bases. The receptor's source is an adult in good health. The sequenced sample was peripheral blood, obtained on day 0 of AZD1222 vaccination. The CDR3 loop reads CASSYSLDRQTQYF. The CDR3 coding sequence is TGTGCCAGCAGTTACTCGTTAGACAGGCAGACCCAGTACTTC.